This T cell receptor beta chain was sequenced in a study of T-cell memory formation after mild COVID-19. Study-wide points: CD4+ bias marked clones expanding day 15 to 37, unlike balanced contracting clones.

From germline, CDR1 is MNHEY and CDR2 SVGAGI. This CDR3 has 15 residues. Trimming took off 7 bases at V and 5 bases at J, with 20 bases between the two ends. Worth noting for this clonotype: Its target is not known.

TCRdb reanalysed the 5' RACE reads using MiXCR and keeps one entry per CDR3 protein. This sample has some 150,000 distinct CDR3 sequences; approximately 21% occur once, and the top ten carry approximately 2.3%. This TCR came from an adult woman who had mild COVID-19 (a few samples of this study predate the infection). Cell type and time point are not known. The chain is built from TRBV6-5 and TRBJ1-1; D is perhaps TRBD1 (5 bases). Specimen: PBMCs or a T cell subset sorted from them (not recorded which). DNA for the CDR3: TGTGCCAGCACCCCGGTTGCGGGGGGGGAGACTGAAGCTTTCTTT. The encoded protein is CASTPVAGGETEAFF.